Shown below are 23 T cell receptor beta chains from a single sample sequenced in a study of blood T cell repertoires in COVID-19. TCRdb's table, derived via immunoSEQ multiplex PCR, lists solely in-frame clones and lacks some. Of about 160,000 clones listed, roughly 84% are singletons. The sequenced sample was peripheral blood. These receptors all come from an elderly man with COVID-19, enrolled during active disease.

This chain uses TRBV13 with TRBJ2-7; 9 nucleotides line up with TRBD1. V lost 5 bases, J lost 1 base, and 9 bases stayed unmatched. The CDR3 sequence is 16 residues long. Per germline, CDR1 PRHDT and CDR2 FYEKMQ (reference sequence). As DNA, the CDR3 is TGTGCCAGCAGCATAGACAGGGGGAGCATTTCCTACGAGCAGTACTTC. It is translated as CASSIDRGSISYEQYF. Drawing the rest from reference TRBV13 and TRBJ2-7, the complete variable domain is AAGVIQSPRHLIKEKRETATLKCYPIPRHDTVYWYQQGPGQDPQFLISFYEKMQSDKGSIPDRFSAQQFSDYHSELNMSSLELGDSALYFCASSIDRGSISYEQYFGPGTRLTVT.

This clone was detected a few times. The sample carries other DNA sequences with the same CDR3. The genes are TRBV10-3 and TRBJ1-2, with 9 positions matching TRBD1. Germline CDR1 reads ENHRY; CDR2 reads SYGVKD. V trimming: 7 bases; J trimming: 1 base; junction bases outside the gene matches: 1. The CDR3 is made up of 13 amino acids. The CDR3 protein is CAIMGQGNYGYTF. For the CDR3, the DNA is TGTGCCATCATGGGACAGGGTAACTATGGCTACACCTTC.

This clone was detected once. The CDR3 is CASSPDNNEQFF. DNA of the CDR3: TGTGCCAGCTCTCCTGACAACAATGAGCAGTTCTTC. This chain uses TRBV18 with TRBJ2-1, with D uncertain. The germline CDR1 and CDR2 sequences are KGHSH and LQKENI. V gave up 6 bases and J gave up 5 bases, with 8 bases separating them. The CDR3 is 12 residues long.

CDR3 residues: CASSISHYDEQYF. Written as DNA, the CDR3 is TGTGCCAGCAGCATATCCCACTACGACGAGCAGTACTTC. This rearrangement joins TRBV7-8 to TRBJ2-7; D is ambiguous. The germline V gene has CDR1 SGHVS and CDR2 FQNEAQ. This CDR3 contains 13 residues. Trimming took 5 bases from V and 5 from J, leaving 13 bases between them.

A remark on this clone: The same CDR3 also results from other DNA sequences found in this sample. This chain connects TRBV7-2 to TRBJ2-3; no definite D call. V was clipped by 3 bases and J by 4 bases, with 8 bases between them. This CDR3 is 13 amino acids long. The germline gives CDR1 SGHTA, CDR2 FQGNSA. CDR3 sequence reads: CASSFQGADTQYF. The CDR3 nucleotides read TGTGCCAGCAGCTTCCAAGGAGCAGATACGCAGTATTTT. The full variable domain, rest sourced from reference TRBV7-2 and TRBJ2-3, is GAGVSQSPSNKVTEKGKDVELRCDPISGHTALYWYRQSLGQGLEFLIYFQGNSAPDKSGLPSDRFSAERTGGSVSTLTIQRTQQEDSAVYLCASSFQGADTQYFGPGTRLTVL.

This clone was counted between two and nine times. V usage is TRBV19 and J usage is TRBJ2-1; D remains unclear. The V and J ends lost 4 bases and 0 bases respectively, with 7 bases between them. Germline CDR1 is LNHDA and CDR2 is SQIVND (reference sequence). This CDR3 region has 14 residues. The CDR3 nucleotides are TGTGCCAGTAGTAAAGTGAGCTCCTACAATGAGCAGTTCTTC. Protein: CASSKVSSYNEQFF.

The rearrangement uses TRBV27 and TRBJ2-3; 8 bases are shared with TRBD2. Germline CDR1 MNHEY, CDR2 SMNVEV (reference sequence). CDR3 size: 16 residues. J was trimmed by 0 bases and V by 6 bases; bases with no gene match: 8. CDR3 DNA: TGTGCCAGCAGCCCCCTCGCGGGGGGCAGCACAGATACGCAGTATTTT. Translation: CASSPLAGGSTDTQYF.

This sequence joins TRBV6-5 and TRBJ1-1; D unclear. Per the germline V gene, CDR1 is MNHEY and CDR2 is SVGAGI. The CDR3 consists of 14 residues. V dropped 5 bases and J dropped 1 base, with 11 bases sitting between them. CDR3 in DNA: TGTGCCAGCAGTCAACCTCGGGAGAACACTGAAGCTTTCTTT. The encoded protein is CASSQPRENTEAFF.

V gene TRBV11-2 combines with J gene TRBJ2-7, with D maybe TRBD1 (5 bases). This CDR3 is built from 12 residues. CDR1 and CDR2 (germline): SGHAT, FQNNGV. V was trimmed by 8 bases and J by 3 bases, leaving 11 bases between them. The CDR3, as DNA: TGTGCCAGCCGGAACCAGGGCTACGAGCAGTACTTC. Translating gives CASRNQGYEQYF.

The chain carries TRBV7-9 and TRBJ1-1; 7 nucleotides match TRBD1. Germline trimming cut 5 bases from V and 2 bases from J; bases unmatched to any gene: 5. The CDR3 runs to 14 residues. Germline V gene data show CDR1 as SEHNR and CDR2 as FQNEAQ (reference sequence). CDR3 region: CASSPGQSNTEAFF. The DNA for the CDR3 is TGTGCCAGCAGCCCGGGACAGTCAAACACTGAAGCTTTCTTT.

The chain employs TRBV29-1 and TRBJ2-1; possibly TRBD1 for D (6 bases). Trimming stripped 3 bases from V and 6 bases from J, with 12 bases between. The CDR3 sequence is 13 residues long. Germline loops: CDR1 SQVTM, CDR2 ANQGSEA. CDR3 sequence (DNA): TGCAGCGTTGAGTCTGGGGGCCTCAATGAGCAGTTCTTC. This encodes CSVESGGLNEQFF.

In its sample, this clone was seen a few times. The chain has TRBV5-1 and TRBJ1-4; tentatively, D is TRBD1 (6 bases). Trimming removed 0 bases at V and 8 bases at J, with 11 bases between. Germline V gene lookup returns CDR1 SGHRS and CDR2 YFSETQ. The CDR3 extends over 14 amino acids. The CDR3 spells CASSLDRVGEKLFF. CDR3 bases: TGCGCCAGCAGCTTGGACAGGGTAGGGGAAAAACTGTTTTTT. The full variable domain, with the rest looked up from reference TRBV5-1 and TRBJ1-4, is KAGVTQTPRYLIKTRGQQVTLSCSPISGHRSVSWYQQTPGQGLQFLFEYFSETQRNKGNFPGRFSGRQFSNSRSEMNVSTLELGDSALYLCASSLDRVGEKLFFGSGTQLSVL.

The rearrangement joins TRBV6-1 to TRBJ1-6, with D uncertain. CDR3 length equals 15 residues. The V gene's germline CDR1 is MNHNS and CDR2 SASEGT. V dropped 1 base and J dropped 6 bases, with 10 bases sitting between them. CDR3 DNA: TGTGCCAGCAGTGAAGTCTCGATAGCTAATTCACCCCTCCACTTT. Protein product: CASSEVSIANSPLHF.

The chain couples TRBV19 to TRBJ2-2; 7 bases agree with TRBD2. The CDR3 is 16 residues long. V was clipped by 5 bases and J by 1 base; unmatched bases: 7. CDR1 is LNHDA and CDR2 is SQIVND in the germline V gene (reference sequence). In nucleotides, the CDR3 is TGTGCCAGTAGTCCCCCGACTAGCAGGAACACCGGGGAGCTGTTTTTT. This gives the protein CASSPPTSRNTGELFF. The complete variable domain, with remaining parts taken from reference TRBV19 and TRBJ2-2, reads DGGITQSPKYLFRKEGQNVTLSCEQNLNHDAMYWYRQDPGQGLRLIYYSQIVNDFQKGDIAEGYSVSREKKESFPLTVTSAQKNPTAFYLCASSPPTSRNTGELFFGEGSRLTVL.

This clone was recorded only once. V is TRBV6-5 and J is TRBJ1-6; D gene unclear. The CDR3 is 14 amino acids. The germline V and J ends were trimmed by 8 bases and 3 bases, with 11 bases remaining between them. Germline values: CDR1 MNHEY, CDR2 SVGAGI. The CDR3: CASEARFYNSPLHF. The CDR3 DNA follows: TGTGCCAGCGAGGCAAGGTTCTATAATTCACCCCTCCACTTT.

In the case of this clone: Mismatch with germline at one junction end may stem from a read error. V usage is TRBV3-1 (or the pseudogene TRBV3-2) and J usage is TRBJ2-7, with 8 nucleotides matching TRBD2. The germline CDR1 and CDR2 sequences are LGHDT and YNNKEL (reference sequence). This CDR3 is 12 amino acids long. This CDR3 is CSTQRGIYEQYF. The CDR3, as DNA: TGCTCCACTCAGCGGGGGATCTACGAGCAGTACTTC.

A few counts support this clone. This chain joins TRBV12-3 or TRBV12-4 and TRBJ1-4; D unresolved. CDR3 length: 13 amino acids. Trimming left V 5 bases short and J 7 bases short, with 11 bases between. The CDR3 loop reads CASSEGYSEKLFF. The CDR3 coding sequence is TGTGCCAGCAGTGAGGGTTATAGTGAAAAACTGTTTTTT.

The CDR3 here is CATSDPGLTEQFF. For the CDR3, the DNA is TGTGCCACCAGTGACCCGGGACTCACTGAGCAGTTCTTC. This chain joins TRBV24-1 and TRBJ2-1; tentative D call: TRBD2 (6 bases). This CDR3 comprises 13 residues. V was pared by 4 bases and J by 9 bases, with 12 bases between. Germline V CDR1 and CDR2: KGHDR, SFDVKD.

The DNA for the CDR3 is TGTGCCAGCTCACCACTTGGAGAGGGTGGGTCACCCCTCCACTTT. Translated, it gives CASSPLGEGGSPLHF. The V and J genes are TRBV18 and TRBJ1-6; D gene ambiguous. Trimming shortened V by 1 base and J by 10 bases, and 14 bases separated the two germline ends. Germline CDR1 and CDR2: KGHSH and LQKENI. The CDR3 sequence is 15 residues long.

This clone is a singleton in its sample. The chain joins TRBV5-6 to TRBJ2-5; 9 bases align to TRBD2. J lost 4 bases, V lost 3 bases, and 7 bases had no gene match. The CDR3 runs to 15 residues. CDR1 is SGHDT and CDR2 is YYEEEE in the germline V gene. Written as DNA, the CDR3 is TGTGCCAGCAGCTCAACTGGCGGGGGGGCAGAGACCCAGTACTTC. Translated, it gives CASSSTGGGAETQYF.

The genes are TRBV5-1 and TRBJ1-2; the match to TRBD1 covers 8 bases. This CDR3 is 15 amino acids long. V dropped 4 bases and J dropped 4; count of bases not matched to a gene: 9. The germline V gene has CDR1 SGHRS and CDR2 YFSETQ. CDR3: CASSPTGEKGYGYTF. The CDR3 nucleotides are TGCGCCAGCAGCCCGACAGGGGAGAAAGGCTATGGCTACACCTTC.

The rearrangement joins TRBV7-2 to TRBJ1-6; D is unresolved. V was trimmed by 5 bases and J by 0 bases, leaving 11 bases between them. The length of the CDR3 is 16 residues. Germline CDR1 reads SGHTA; CDR2 reads FQGNSA. The CDR3 protein is CASSRSRSSYNSPLHF. The CDR3 nucleotides read TGTGCCAGCAGCCGTAGCCGGAGCTCCTATAATTCACCCCTCCACTTT.

This clone was observed a handful of times. This chain joins TRBV15 and TRBJ1-4; no clear D. Germline CDR1 and CDR2: LNHNV and YYDKDF (reference sequence). The CDR3 loop spans 16 amino acids. V was shortened by 3 bases and J by 5 bases, with 16 bases between the two germline ends. The CDR3 protein is CATSRALEAGNEKLFF. CDR3 DNA sequence: TGTGCCACCAGCAGGGCCCTTGAGGCTGGGAATGAAAAACTGTTTTTT.